The clone carrying this TCR beta chain appeared many times. The template for TCR beta VDJ and CDR3 sequence profiling was genomic DNA. TCRdb re-called the reads through MiXCR, storing one row per CDR3 protein. The sample holds some 160,000 distinct CDR3 sequences, around half seen once. Germline V gene sequence: CDR1 SGHNT, CDR2 YENEEA. The CDR3 loop spans 15 amino acids. V shed 4 bases, J shed 7 bases, and the junction held 12 bases outside the gene matches. Sequencing involved patients with CD8+CD57+ cell expansion previously shown by flow cytometry. This entry is derived from a study of CD8+CD57+ T cells in acquired aplastic anemia.

Specimen: sorted CD4+, CD8+, or CD8+CD57+ T cells (not recorded which) from PBMCs. The J gene is TRBJ1-1, the V gene TRBV11-3; 7 positions agree with TRBD1. The TCR sequence derives from a human donor with aplastic anemia. The CDR3, as DNA: TGTGCCAGCAGCTACCTGGGACAGAGCAAAATTGAAGCTTTCTTT. This codes for CASSYLGQSKIEAFF. Full variable domain (missing parts from reference TRBV11-3 and TRBJ1-1): EAGVVQSPRYKIIEKKQPVAFWCNPISGHNTLYWYLQNLGQGPELLIRYENEEAVDDSQLPKDRFSAERLKGVDSTLKIQPAELGDSAVYLCASSYLGQSKIEAFFGQGTRLTVV.